The 5 T cell receptor beta chains below were found in one sample sequenced in a study of cytomegalovirus exposure and HLA in healthy donors. This PCR relied on a set of 60 Vbeta primers and 13 Jbeta primers. This table comes from immunoSEQ multiplex PCR, and its TCRdb copy is limited to in-frame clones, with some not included. The repertoire consists of more than 75,000 clones, with about four fifths occurring once and the leading ten covering 3.8%. Input material: PBMCs. The receptors stem from a woman aged 40 to 55 in good health and CMV-seronegative.

This chain links TRBV10-3 with TRBJ1-1; weak D call: TRBD1 (5 bases). This CDR3 comprises 14 residues. Looked up from germline, CDR1 is ENHRY and CDR2 is SYGVKD. Trimming took off 0 bases at V and 7 bases at J, with 12 bases between the two ends. The CDR3 nucleotides read TGTGCCATCAGTGAGTCGGGGCCGACCCTTGAAGCTTTCTTT. This gives the protein CAISESGPTLEAFF.

This clone occurred a few times. This chain uses TRBV5-1 with TRBJ1-1; 10 positions match TRBD1. The V segment lost 7 bases and the J segment 10 bases; nucleotides outside the gene matches: 13. In germline, CDR1 is SGHRS, CDR2 YFSETQ. This CDR3 contains 14 residues. Written as DNA, the CDR3 is TGCGCCAGCCAACTGAATAGGGACAGGGGAGCAGCTTTCTTT. Translated: CASQLNRDRGAAFF.

This chain uses TRBV29-1 with TRBJ2-2, with 12 positions matching TRBD1. Germline lookup yields CDR1 SQVTM and CDR2 ANQGSEA. This CDR3 is 16 amino acids long. V gave up 4 bases and J gave up 3 bases; unmatched junction bases: 6. CDR3 in amino acids: CSVAGQGADYTGELFF. The CDR3 region has the DNA TGCAGCGTTGCGGGACAGGGGGCGGACTACACCGGGGAGCTGTTTTTT.

This clone appeared a single time. The chain combines TRBV25-1 with TRBJ2-3; TRBD2 matches 8 bases. The trim removed 6 bases at V and 6 bases at J, leaving 8 bases unmatched. Germline loops: CDR1 MGHDK, CDR2 SYGVNS. The CDR3 totals 14 residues. The CDR3 coding sequence is TGTGCCAGCAGACTAGCGGATATGGCGGATACGCAGTATTTT. Translation gives CASRLADMADTQYF.

The chain has TRBV6-5 and TRBJ1-1; D unresolved. Germline V lookup: CDR1 MNHEY, CDR2 SVGAGI. V was shortened by 3 bases and J by 0 bases, with 14 bases between the two germline ends. The CDR3 extends over 16 amino acids. This CDR3 is CASSYRGGIMNTEAFF. DNA of the CDR3: TGTGCCAGCAGTTATCGTGGAGGGATAATGAACACTGAAGCTTTCTTT.